These T cell receptor beta chains were read from a single sample in a study of blood T cells in healthy people across ages. TCRdb re-called the 5' RACE reads through MiXCR, storing one row per CDR3 protein. The top ten clones hold about 2.1% of a sample with 1.5 million to 2 million distinct CDR3 sequences, around 50% of them seen once. Specimen: blood. Receptors originate from a woman in her forties in good health. CDR3s leave out the opening cysteine and the closing phenylalanine or tryptophan. The order of the fields is V gene, CDR3 length, J gene, CDR3 protein.

v_call: TRBV7-2; cdr3_length: 12; j_call: TRBJ2-4; cdr3_aa: ASSLAIGVGIQY
v_call: TRBV29-1; cdr3_length: 11; j_call: NA; cdr3_aa: SVEGKVYNEQY
v_call: TRBV15; cdr3_length: 12; j_call: TRBJ2-7; cdr3_aa: ATSRTSGNKAQY
v_call: TRBV24-1; cdr3_length: 13; j_call: TRBJ2-1; cdr3_aa: ATSGLAGGSNEQF
v_call: TRBV20-1; cdr3_length: 12; j_call: TRBJ2-7; cdr3_aa: SARGTSPSLEQY
v_call: TRBV7-3; cdr3_length: 14; j_call: TRBJ2-7; cdr3_aa: ASSPTLSPTSHEQY
v_call: TRBV6-5; cdr3_length: 11; j_call: TRBJ1-5; cdr3_aa: ASSYTEYQPQH
v_call: TRBV10-3; cdr3_length: 14; j_call: TRBJ2-6; cdr3_aa: AISVRRGSGANVLT
v_call: TRBV7-2; cdr3_length: 12; j_call: TRBJ2-3; cdr3_aa: ASSFSGVTDTQY
v_call: TRBV2; cdr3_length: 14; j_call: TRBJ1-2; cdr3_aa: ASNPRWDRALYGYT
v_call: TRBV20-1; cdr3_length: 14; j_call: TRBJ2-3; cdr3_aa: SARLRRAASTDTQY
v_call: TRBV2; cdr3_length: 12; j_call: TRBJ1-2; cdr3_aa: ASRLRSGGGGYT
v_call: TRBV2; cdr3_length: 12; j_call: TRBJ1-5; cdr3_aa: ASRSTDSNQPQH
v_call: TRBV20-1; cdr3_length: 10; j_call: TRBJ1-1; cdr3_aa: SARGLNTEAF
v_call: TRBV5-1; cdr3_length: 11; j_call: TRBJ1-5; cdr3_aa: ASSRGQDQPQH
v_call: TRBV7-7; cdr3_length: 13; j_call: TRBJ2-3; cdr3_aa: ASSPGPNNGDTQY
v_call: TRBV5-1; cdr3_length: 12; j_call: TRBJ2-3; cdr3_aa: ASSLPNVTDTQY
v_call: TRBV7-2; cdr3_length: 12; j_call: TRBJ2-4; cdr3_aa: ASSLEGWANIQY
v_call: TRBV15; cdr3_length: 10; j_call: TRBJ2-2; cdr3_aa: ATSRDFGELF
v_call: TRBV5-1; cdr3_length: 13; j_call: TRBJ1-2; cdr3_aa: ASSLGDSFNYGYT
v_call: TRBV7-2; cdr3_length: 14; j_call: TRBJ1-5; cdr3_aa: ASSLASTVNNQPQH
v_call: TRBV9; cdr3_length: 13; j_call: TRBJ1-6; cdr3_aa: ASSDLRQPSSPLH
v_call: TRBV15; cdr3_length: 14; j_call: TRBJ1-6; cdr3_aa: ATSRDRQGERSPLH
v_call: TRBV15; cdr3_length: 15; j_call: TRBJ1-5; cdr3_aa: ATSALRTVSSNQPQH
v_call: TRBV7-6; cdr3_length: 13; j_call: TRBJ2-5; cdr3_aa: ASSFAGAFQETQY
v_call: TRBV28; cdr3_length: 12; j_call: TRBJ2-5; cdr3_aa: ASNSGPKFRSSY
v_call: TRBV20-1; cdr3_length: 11; j_call: TRBJ2-3; cdr3_aa: SASLLAGDTQY
v_call: TRBV28; cdr3_length: 10; j_call: TRBJ1-1; cdr3_aa: ASSFGRLEAF
v_call: TRBV25-1; cdr3_length: 17; j_call: TRBJ2-1; cdr3_aa: ASSDGGTSGGSSYKEQF
v_call: TRBV6-1; cdr3_length: 13; j_call: NA; cdr3_aa: ASSEYGTYTYEQY
v_call: TRBV7-2; cdr3_length: 14; j_call: TRBJ2-1; cdr3_aa: ASSLVTGFSYNEQF
v_call: TRBV7-2; cdr3_length: 11; j_call: TRBJ2-7; cdr3_aa: ASSRAGAYEQY
v_call: TRBV7-2; cdr3_length: 13; j_call: TRBJ2-3; cdr3_aa: ASSLVRGRVDTQY
v_call: TRBV7-2; cdr3_length: 12; j_call: TRBJ2-2; cdr3_aa: ASSPLGTAGELF
v_call: TRBV5-1; cdr3_length: 11; j_call: TRBJ1-2; cdr3_aa: ASSSEGIGGYT
v_call: TRBV3-1; cdr3_length: 12; j_call: TRBJ2-3; cdr3_aa: ASSQRTKTDTQY